The 3 T cell receptor beta chains below were found in one sample sequenced in a study of blood T cell repertoires in COVID-19. TCRdb's table, derived via immunoSEQ multiplex PCR, lists solely in-frame clones and lacks some. The table has over 75,000 clones, over 75% seen once; the top ten hold about 2.9%. The specimen sequenced was peripheral blood. The receptor set was obtained from a woman aged 80 or older with acute or convalescent COVID-19.

The chain employs TRBV7-9 and TRBJ2-4; maybe TRBD1 (6 bases). Trimming cost V 2 bases and J 3 bases, with 8 bases left between them. CDR3 length equals 14 residues. Germline CDR1 is SEHNR and CDR2 is FQNEAQ (reference sequence). The CDR3 is CASSLSRGKNIQYF. CDR3 bases: TGTGCCAGCAGCTTAAGCAGGGGCAAAAACATTCAGTACTTC.

This sequence joins TRBV2 and TRBJ2-7, with 8 bases identical to TRBD1. The germline V gene encodes CDR1 SNHLY and CDR2 FYNNEI. The CDR3 contains 13 residues. The V gene end was trimmed by 10 bases and the J gene end by 3 bases; junction bases not matched to a gene: 8. As DNA, the CDR3 is TGTGCCACCCGAGGACAGGGCCTCTACGAGCAGTACTTC. It specifies CATRGQGLYEQYF.

The chain recombines TRBV5-1 with TRBJ2-5; D perhaps matches TRBD2 (6 bases). The germline V and J ends were trimmed by 6 bases and 5 bases, with 14 bases remaining between them. There are 13 residues in the CDR3. Germline V gene lookup returns CDR1 SGHRS and CDR2 YFSETQ. The CDR3 region has the DNA TGCGCCAGCAAAGCTGAAGGAGGGGAGACCCAGTACTTC. This encodes CASKAEGGETQYF. The variable domain in full, with the rest retrieved from reference TRBV5-1 and TRBJ2-5, is KAGVTQTPRYLIKTRGQQVTLSCSPISGHRSVSWYQQTPGQGLQFLFEYFSETQRNKGNFPGRFSGRQFSNSRSEMNVSTLELGDSALYLCASKAEGGETQYFGPGTRLLVL.